The 27 T cell receptor beta chains below come from one sample, sequenced in a study of blood T cell repertoires in COVID-19. Clones were read by immunoSEQ multiplex PCR, and TCRdb kept only the in-frame ones, dropping some. The profile shows approximately 170,000 clones, approximately 86% of them singletons. The sample consisted of peripheral blood. The receptors shown here come from a man aged 25-40 years with acute or convalescent COVID-19.

This sequence joins TRBV5-6 and TRBJ1-5; TRBD1 is a possible D gene (5 bases). Germline CDR1 is SGHDT and CDR2 is YYEEEE. V lost 2 bases, J lost 5 bases, and 17 bases lay in between. The CDR3 spans 16 residues. The CDR3 DNA follows: TGTGCCAGCAGCTTAATGACTCCGGGGGAAGATCAGCCCCAGCATTTT. This sequence encodes CASSLMTPGEDQPQHF.

The CDR3 loop reads CASSLAYGSINEQFF. The DNA of the CDR3 is TGTGCCAGCAGCTTAGCGTATGGTAGCATCAATGAGCAGTTCTTC. This chain uses TRBV7-8 with TRBJ2-1, with unresolved D. The CDR3 has 15 amino acids. CDR1 SGHVS and CDR2 FQNEAQ come from the germline V gene. Trimming stripped 0 bases from V and 6 bases from J, with 12 bases between.

The table lists this clone with a count of one. The gene calls are TRBV6-5 and TRBJ2-7; D perhaps matches TRBD1 (6 bases). V lost 10 bases, J lost 0 bases, and 16 bases lay in between. This CDR3 has 14 amino acids. The germline V gene has CDR1 MNHEY and CDR2 SVGAGI. CDR3 sequence (DNA): TGTGCCACTAACCGGGACACACGCTCCTACGAGCAGTACTTC. Translated, it gives CATNRDTRSYEQYF.

This clone was found once. V is TRBV2 and J is TRBJ1-1; no clear D. The length of the CDR3 is 14 residues. The ends were cut back, 4 bases at V and 3 bases at J, with 12 bases in the middle. Germline-derived CDR1 and CDR2 are SNHLY and FYNNEI. CDR3: CASSVQQSDTEAFF. CDR3 sequence (DNA): TGTGCCAGCAGTGTTCAACAGTCAGACACTGAAGCTTTCTTT.

This sequence joins TRBV3-1 (or the pseudogene TRBV3-2) and TRBJ2-7, with TRBD2 matching over 9 bases. There are 13 residues in the CDR3. With 4 bases clipped from V and 6 bases from J, the junction kept 4 bases outside the gene matches. Looked up from germline, CDR1 is LGHDT and CDR2 is YNNKEL (reference sequence). CDR3 in amino acids: CASSLAGASEQYF. The CDR3 region has the DNA TGTGCCAGCAGCCTAGCGGGAGCAAGCGAGCAGTACTTC.

The gene calls are TRBV4-1 and TRBJ2-3; possibly TRBD2 for D (5 bases). V was trimmed by 0 bases and J by 10 bases, leaving 20 bases between them. From germline, CDR1 is MGHRA and CDR2 YSYEKL. The CDR3 is made up of 16 amino acids. Here the CDR3 reads CASSQERARPTPAQYF. In DNA, the CDR3 is TGCGCCAGCAGCCAAGAGCGGGCCCGGCCGACCCCAGCGCAGTATTTT.

The chain couples TRBV25-1 to TRBJ1-2; D ambiguous. The germline CDR1 and CDR2 sequences are MGHDK and SYGVNS. CDR3 length: 12 residues. Trimming stripped 5 bases from V and 0 bases from J, with 4 bases between. The CDR3, as DNA: TGTGCCAGCAGTCCATCTAACTATGGCTACACCTTC. It codes for CASSPSNYGYTF.

The chain joins TRBV6-5 to TRBJ1-2; 8 bases map to TRBD1. Trimming cost V 0 bases and J 7 bases; bases outside gene matches: 7. Germline V gene data show CDR1 as MNHEY and CDR2 as SVGAGI. CDR3 length: 15 residues. CDR3 sequence (DNA): TGTGCCAGCAGTTACTCCACGGGACAGGTCGGTGGCTACACCTTC. It translates to CASSYSTGQVGGYTF.

The chain combines TRBV18 with TRBJ2-3; 10 bases fit TRBD1. The CDR3 runs to 15 residues. The ends lost 3 bases at V and 6 bases at J; junction bases unmatched: 6. Per germline, CDR1 KGHSH and CDR2 LQKENI. The CDR3 region is CASSPPGQGGDTQYF. In DNA form, the CDR3 reads TGTGCCAGCTCACCCCCCGGACAGGGGGGGGATACGCAGTATTTT.

The chain couples TRBV4-2 to TRBJ1-5, with unresolved D. The CDR3 is 16 amino acids. Trimming pared 0 bases from V and 7 bases from J, leaving 16 bases between. Germline V lookup: CDR1 LGHNA, CDR2 YNFKEQ. The DNA of the CDR3 is TGTGCCAGCAGCCAAGAGGCACGGGTAAAGATCCAGCCCCAGCATTTT. It yields the protein CASSQEARVKIQPQHF.

The chain combines TRBV28 with TRBJ2-4; TRBD2 aligns across 14 bases. The trim removed 7 bases at V and 1 base at J, leaving 12 bases unmatched. CDR1 and CDR2 (germline): MDHEN, SYDVKM. CDR3 size: 19 residues. In nucleotides, the CDR3 is TGTGCCAGCACCCCGACTAGCGGGGGGGCCTTGCGTGCCAAAAACATTCAGTACTTC. It yields the protein CASTPTSGGALRAKNIQYF.

The CDR3 DNA reads as TGTGCCAGCAGCAACCCGAAAACGAGGGGGAGTAGCAATCAGCCCCAGCATTTT. As protein: CASSNPKTRGSSNQPQHF. This chain joins TRBV5-8 and TRBJ1-5; possibly TRBD1 for D (6 bases). The CDR3 is 18 residues long. Germline V gives CDR1 SGHTS, CDR2 YDEGEE. Trimming pared 4 bases from V and 0 bases from J, leaving 20 bases between.

The chain is built from TRBV10-1 and TRBJ2-7; 9 bases are shared with TRBD1. The ends lost 8 bases at V and 2 bases at J; junction bases unmatched: 10. The germline V gene encodes CDR1 WNHNN and CDR2 SYGVQD (reference sequence). This CDR3 is 15 amino acids long. The CDR3 spells CASSDPGQGAYEQYF. In DNA form, the CDR3 reads TGCGCCAGCTCCGATCCGGGACAGGGCGCCTACGAGCAGTACTTC.

The rearrangement joins TRBV5-4 to TRBJ2-3; possibly TRBD2 for D (6 bases). Trimming took off 6 bases at V and 0 bases at J, with 14 bases between the two ends. The germline CDR1 and CDR2 sequences are SGHNT and YYREEE (reference sequence). The CDR3 loop spans 15 amino acids. CDR3 coding DNA: TGTGCCAGCACCCGGGGAGGTATTAGCACAGATACGCAGTATTTT. Translated: CASTRGGISTDTQYF.

The chain uses TRBV18 and TRBJ2-7; maybe TRBD1 (6 bases). The V end was cut by 3 bases, the J end by 3 bases, with 9 bases between. Germline V lookup: CDR1 KGHSH, CDR2 LQKENI. This CDR3 contains 13 residues. The CDR3 loop reads CASSPSDSYEQYF. DNA for the CDR3: TGTGCCAGCTCACCTTCGGACAGCTACGAGCAGTACTTC.

CDR3 protein: CASSLANSFYQYF. CDR3 nucleotides: TGTGCCAGCAGCTTAGCAAACAGCTTTTATCAATACTTC. The V call is TRBV7-9, the J call TRBJ2-7; no definite D call. This CDR3 is built from 13 residues. Between the trimmed V and J ends, which lost 0 bases and 13 bases, there was a span of 16 bases. In germline, CDR1 is SEHNR, CDR2 FQNEAQ (reference sequence).

This clone has just one count. The V and J genes are TRBV12-3 or TRBV12-4 and TRBJ2-3; D gene uncertain. The V gene lost 4 bases and the J gene lost 1 base, with 6 bases spanning the gap. This CDR3 is 13 amino acids long. The CDR3: CASSYGRTDTQYF. As DNA, the CDR3 is TGTGCCAGCAGTTACGGTCGCACAGATACGCAGTATTTT.

The chain couples TRBV7-9 to TRBJ2-2, with a weak D call TRBD1 (5 bases). Per germline, CDR1 SEHNR and CDR2 FQNEAQ (reference sequence). The CDR3 totals 14 residues. V lost 2 bases, J lost 6 bases, and 10 bases lay in between. The CDR3 DNA sequence: TGTGCCAGCAGCTTAATTAGGGGCGCCGGGGAGCTGTTTTTT. Translation gives CASSLIRGAGELFF.

The rearrangement uses TRBV3-1 (or the pseudogene TRBV3-2) and TRBJ1-4; tentatively, D is TRBD1 (6 bases). CDR3 length equals 15 residues. From germline, CDR1 is LGHDT and CDR2 YNNKEL (reference sequence). V was clipped by 6 bases and J by 4 bases, with 15 bases between them. The CDR3 region has the DNA TGTGCCAGCAGACCCACAGGGACCCGTAATGAAAAACTGTTTTTT. Translating it yields CASRPTGTRNEKLFF.

The gene calls are TRBV3-1 (or the pseudogene TRBV3-2) and TRBJ2-3; 12 bases align to TRBD2. With V trimmed by 2 bases and J by 6 bases, 9 bases remained unmatched. CDR1 and CDR2 from the germline V gene are LGHDT and YNNKEL (reference sequence). This CDR3 is 17 amino acids long. The CDR3 nucleotides are TGTGCCAGCAGCCAACCCCTACTAGCGGGGGGTCGGGATACGCAGTATTTT. It is translated as CASSQPLLAGGRDTQYF.

This chain uses TRBV10-3 with TRBJ2-5, with 10 positions matching TRBD2. TRBJ2-7 matches the DNA end more closely, so the J call is doubtful. Germline assignment: CDR1 ENHRY and CDR2 SYGVKD. CDR3 length: 15 amino acids. The CDR3 DNA is TGTGCCATCAGTGGGTCTAGCGGGAGCTCCTACGAGCAGTACTTC. It yields the protein CAISGSSGSSYEQYF.

This chain joins TRBV28 and TRBJ1-1; no firm D call. Germline values: CDR1 MDHEN, CDR2 SYDVKM. The V end lost 3 bases, the J end lost 11 bases, and 16 bases lay between the germline ends. The CDR3 consists of 13 residues. CDR3 sequence: CASSLGPPAGAFF. The DNA of the CDR3 is TGTGCCAGCAGTTTGGGCCCCCCCGCTGGGGCTTTCTTT.

This rearrangement joins TRBV7-8 to TRBJ2-7, with TRBD2 matching 10 bases. Germline CDR1 reads SGHVS; CDR2 reads FQNEAQ. The CDR3 has 19 amino acids. V was clipped by 2 bases and J by 0 bases; unmatched bases: 13. CDR3 sequence: CASSLSGREEWQISYEQYF. Written as DNA, the CDR3 is TGTGCCAGCAGCTTAAGCGGGAGGGAGGAATGGCAAATCTCCTACGAGCAGTACTTC. The whole variable domain, filled in from reference TRBV7-8 and TRBJ2-7, reads GAGVSQSPRYKVAKRGQDVALRCDPISGHVSLFWYQQALGQGPEFLTYFQNEAQLDKSGLPSDRFFAERPEGSVSTLKIQRTQQEDSAVYLCASSLSGREEWQISYEQYFGPGTRLTVT.

J is TRBJ1-1 and V is TRBV25-1; D not certain. V shed 0 bases and J shed 7 bases, with 9 bases lying between them. The CDR3 has 13 residues. Germline V gives CDR1 MGHDK, CDR2 SYGVNS. The CDR3 loop is CASSEYIGSEAFF. Written as DNA, the CDR3 is TGTGCCAGCAGTGAATATATAGGGAGTGAAGCTTTCTTT.

The chain combines TRBV14 with TRBJ2-6; TRBD1 matches 10 bases. The CDR3 consists of 17 residues. The V gene's germline CDR1 is SGHDN and CDR2 FVKESK. V lost 4 bases to trimming and J lost 2 bases; unmatched junction nucleotides: 5. The CDR3 spells CASSRPGQGTGANVLTF. The CDR3 nucleotides read TGTGCCAGCAGCCGACCGGGACAGGGGACTGGGGCCAACGTCCTGACTTTC.

The chain joins TRBV7-9 to TRBJ1-4; D is perhaps TRBD1 (5 bases). Germline V gene data show CDR1 as SEHNR and CDR2 as FQNEAQ (reference sequence). The CDR3 consists of 13 residues. V was clipped by 6 bases and J by 6 bases, with 11 bases between them. CDR3 bases: TGTGCCAGCAGGGGGGGATTGGATGAAAAACTGTTTTTT. Protein product: CASRGGLDEKLFF.

The chain carries TRBV25-1 and TRBJ2-1, with 8 bases aligning to TRBD1. This CDR3 region has 15 residues. Losses at the gene ends were 2 bases for V and 6 bases for J; bases not matched to a gene: 6. Per germline, CDR1 MGHDK and CDR2 SYGVNS. CDR3 nucleotide sequence: TGTGCCAGCAGTGAACGAGGACAGGGAGGCAATGAGCAGTTCTTC. The encoded protein is CASSERGQGGNEQFF.